The 9 T cell receptor beta chains below all came from one sample that was sequenced in a study of blood T cells in healthy people across ages. Primers used in a second PCR of roughly 6 to 11 cycles were a sample-barcoded 5' primer and a J-beta primer mix. TCRdb re-called the 5' RACE reads with MiXCR, one entry per CDR3 protein. The table has about 720,000 distinct CDR3 sequences, approximately 21% seen once. Sequenced material: blood. The receptor source for this set is a man aged 65-85 years in good health.

V and J are TRBV21-1 and TRBJ2-5; the table calls TRBD2, which could not be checked here. The J call could be wrong; TRBJ2-7 is a better fit for the DNA end. TRBV21-1 is a pseudogene segment. The CDR3 consists of 15 residues. The CDR3 is CASSKELGKDYEQYF. The CDR3 nucleotides are TGTGCCAGCAGCAAAGAATTGGGGAAGGACTACGAGCAGTACTTC.

In the case of this clonotype: Relative to the germline gene, one junction end is altered; a read error may explain this. This rearrangement joins TRBV3-1 to TRBJ2-1; unclear D gene. Germline loops: CDR1 LGHDT, CDR2 YNNKEL (reference sequence). This CDR3 has 13 residues. The CDR3 bases are TGTGCCAGCAGCCCCCCCCGTAGTTGGACGAAGTACTTC. Translated: CASSPPRSWTKYF.

The rearrangement joins TRBV18 to TRBJ2-1; TRBD1 agrees at 7 bases. The J call may be incorrect, as the DNA end agrees better with TRBJ2-7. The CDR3 contains 16 residues. Germline V gives CDR1 KGHSH, CDR2 LQKENI. This CDR3 reads CASSPQRTGKTYEQYV. CDR3 sequence (DNA): TGTGCCAGCTCACCCCAGAGGACAGGAAAAACCTACGAGCAGTACGTC.

The chain couples TRBV6-5 to TRBJ2-7; 11 positions match TRBD1. After removal of 6 bases from V and 2 bases from J, the junction contained 6 bases not matched to a gene. The CDR3 runs to 15 residues. CDR1 MNHEY and CDR2 SVGAGI come from the germline V gene. CDR3 bases: TGTGCCAGCAGACCCGGACAGGGGGCAACCTACGAGCAGTACTTC. The encoded protein is CASRPGQGATYEQYF.

A few counts support this clonotype. CDR3 sequence: CSASARDSYYNEQFF. The CDR3 bases are TGCAGTGCTTCGGCCCGGGACAGCTACTACAATGAGCAGTTCTTC. V usage is TRBV20-1 and J usage is TRBJ2-1, with 7 bases identical to TRBD1. CDR1 is DFQATT and CDR2 is SNEGSKA in the germline V gene (reference sequence). The junction had 10 bases not matched to a gene; V was cut back by 5 bases and J by 3 bases. The CDR3 covers 15 residues.

The sample holds a few counts of this clonotype. The J gene is TRBJ2-1, the V gene TRBV6-5, with 8 positions matching TRBD2. Germline loops: CDR1 MNHEY, CDR2 SVGAGI. V dropped 3 bases and J dropped 1; count of bases not matched to a gene: 2. The CDR3 loop spans 15 amino acids. The CDR3 region has the DNA TGTGCCAGCAGTTATCGGGAGGGGTCCTACAATGAGCAGTTCTTC. It translates to CASSYREGSYNEQFF.

This clonotype was counted a single time. The CDR3 spells CSALESNNEKLFF. In DNA form, the CDR3 reads TGCAGTGCCCTTGAGAGTAATAATGAAAAACTGTTTTTT. V is TRBV20-1 and J is TRBJ1-4, with unresolved D. V lost 6 bases to trimming and J lost 4 bases, with 12 bases between them. CDR1 and CDR2 from the germline V gene are DFQATT and SNEGSKA (reference sequence). CDR3 length: 13 residues.

This clonotype appeared a few times. A much larger clonotype is one base distant, so this may be a read error. The V gene is TRBV28, the J gene TRBJ2-1, with D perhaps given as TRBD1 or TRBD2 (5 bases each). Germline lookup yields CDR1 MDHEN and CDR2 SYDVKM. The CDR3 consists of 15 residues. V was shortened by 6 bases and J by 0 bases, with 12 bases between the two germline ends. The CDR3 loop is CASRLGPSSYNEQFF. CDR3 sequence (DNA): TGTGCCAGCAGGCTGGGACCGAGCTCCTACAATGAGCAGTTCTTC.

The chain couples TRBV7-7 to TRBJ2-1; D perhaps matches TRBD2 (6 bases). The CDR3 loop spans 12 amino acids. With 5 bases removed from V and 9 bases from J, the gap between germline ends came to 11 bases. From germline, CDR1 is SSHAT and CDR2 FNYEAQ (reference sequence). Here the CDR3 DNA reads TGTGCCAGCAGCAGACTAGAGGGTGAGCAGTTCTTC. Its translation is CASSRLEGEQFF.